This T cell receptor (beta chain) emerged from a study of human T cells and chemical hapten exposure. This clonotype was counted between two and nine times. Authors' processing steps: Between roughly 20,000 and 700,000 TCRs appeared in each sample, and the median stood at roughly 95,000. From the RACE reads, TCRdb called clonotypes with MiXCR, one entry per CDR3 protein. These V and J calls derive from TCRdb rather than the authors' analysis. In the table there are 250,000 to 300,000 distinct CDR3 sequences, around 7% of which are singletons. The time point is: pre-sensitization, week 0. As to treatment: therapeutic diphenylcyclopropenone sensitization with weekly scalp DPC. The V gene's germline CDR1 is MNHEY and CDR2 SVGEGT. There are 15 residues in the CDR3. The V gene lost 4 bases and the J gene lost 3 bases, with 15 bases spanning the gap.

The V gene is TRBV6-2 or TRBV6-3, the J gene TRBJ2-5; D is perhaps TRBD1 (5 bases). The receptor was derived from a man younger than 35 with alopecia areata. Some clones in this sample may be carry-over from other donors' samples. Sample: whole blood, taken in connection with sensitization to the hapten diphenylcyclopropenone (DPC). The CDR3 DNA is TGTGCCAGCAGTTTGAGTAGGGGTGGCGAAGAGACCCAGTACTTC. It specifies CASSLSRGGEETQYF.